The sequence of this T cell receptor (beta chain) was determined in a study of T cells in Graves' hyperthyroidism and ophthalmopathy (dated by TCRdb to the late 2010s). Context from the whole study: Peripheral blood samples were taken at initial diagnosis, before any treatment was given. To identify distinguishing TCR V-J signatures, a discovery cohort of 95 to 100 patients was used, comprising 40 to 45 with Graves' ophthalmopathy and approximately 57 with stable Graves' hyperthyroidism. Prospective prediction of ophthalmopathy was tested in an independent validation cohort consisting of about 20 hyperthyroidism patients and some 15 patients who later progressed to ophthalmopathy. The 100 discovery patients were divided at random into training and test sets in a 7:3 ratio. The study also compared thyroid tissue and blood T-cell repertoires from roughly six Graves' hyperthyroidism patients. After sampling, hyperthyroidism patients received methimazole starting at 30 mg daily, and ophthalmopathy patients received high-dose intravenous methylprednisolone. TCR Vbeta CDR3 sequencing of 140 or so peripheral blood samples (approximately 44 ophthalmopathy, roughly 74 hyperthyroidism and approximately 17 progressor patients) is reported in the paper.

This clonotype was counted only a few times. It lacks a known antigen. The sample holds no much larger clone one base away, and base qualities are not on file. The V and J ends are trimmed by 5 bases and 15 bases, leaving 16 bases between them. The CDR3 sequence holds 12 residues, the cysteine and phenylalanine included. Only CDR3 DNA is held: 36 bases, read in frame from base 1. General findings and caveats noted by the study authors: Most expanded thyroid clonotypes (frequency above 0.001) were also detected in blood, a finding suggesting that blood repertoires may reflect thyroid immune responses. In validation, the model predicted progression to ophthalmopathy with about 71% sensitivity and 72% to 85% specificity, a median of 6.5 months before onset. A model built on a 13 V-J signature distinguished ophthalmopathy from stable hyperthyroidism, reaching around 90% sensitivity and under 84% specificity in cross-validation and 80%/75% in testing. Sample size was not statistically predetermined, and investigators were not blinded to group allocation.

TCR beta CDR3 regions were amplified from RNA transcripts. The first round of RT-PCR for the TCR CDR3 was performed with the HTBI primer set and the Qiagen OneStep RT-PCR kit. A second multiplex PCR round built the libraries, followed by size selection and purification. The libraries were sequenced on an Illumina HiSeq2000 using paired-end 100 bp reads. In the source study's methods: SOAPnuke was used to process the raw data, throwing out any read that contained adapters or uncalled bases, had a mean Phred below 15, or lacked an exact constant-primer or identifier match. COPE v1.2.5 was used to merge the high-quality paired reads, and each unique nucleotide sequence was defined as a clonotype. Clonotypes were aligned to IMGT TRBV, TRBD and TRBJ reference segments using MiTCR v1.1. Analysis was restricted to V-J combinations with a frequency above 0.0001, which covered roughly 99% of repertoires. The TCS score was defined as the ratio of F50 (clonal expansion) to E x V (chaos), calculated using BLOSUM62-based TCRdist between CDR3 peptides within each V-J. Welch's t-statistics and random forest reduced 450 to 600 V-J features to some 14, which were used in a naive Bayes classifier (R e1071). The raw public data were reprocessed by TCRdb itself: fastp quality trimming at Q25, MiXCR clonotype calling, in-frame beta chains only. One record per CDR3 amino acid sequence lists the most common genes and DNA. None of the V and J calls come from the authors' own analysis; TCRdb made them. The sample table lists hundreds of thousands of distinct CDR3 sequences, about a fifth of them with a count of one. About 35% of the sample rests with the top ten.

Moderately to severely active disease, a Clinical Activity Score of at least 3, a NOSPECS grade of at least 4, and a duration under 3 months were present in ophthalmopathy patients. Exclusion was applied to patients with uncontrolled infections, other autoimmune diseases, pregnancy or lactation. Diagnoses were established on the basis of clinical symptoms, serum thyroxine and TRAb, thyroid ultrasound, and orbital computed tomography. Ficoll-Paque density gradient centrifugation was used to isolate PBMCs from 10 ml of fresh peripheral blood. Trizol reagent was used to extract total RNA, and RNA quality was then checked on an Agilent 2100 Bioanalyzer.

The sample comprised blood. The clonotype comes from a man under 40 with Graves' ophthalmopathy. The chain couples TRBV12-3 or TRBV12-4 to TRBJ1-4, with the D gene call left open. In nucleotide form, the sequence is TGTGCCAGCAGTCCCGGGAGTCTGGTTTTGTTTTTT. Translated, it reads CASSPGSLVLFF.